The 16 T cell receptor beta chains given below trace back to one sample, sequenced in a study of cytomegalovirus exposure and HLA in healthy donors. PCR primers comprised 60 Vbeta and 13 Jbeta primers. Libraries were prepared by immunoSEQ multiplex PCR; TCRdb keeps only in-frame clonotypes and omits some of them. This repertoire shows about 170,000 clones, roughly 82% found once; its top ten account for 2.5% to 3%. The specimen sequenced was PBMCs. Receptors originate from a woman in her forties or fifties in good health and CMV-seropositive.

The gene calls are TRBV7-9 and TRBJ1-1; TRBD1 might be the D (6 bases). With 6 bases removed from V and 10 bases from J, the gap between germline ends came to 12 bases. CDR1 is SEHNR, CDR2 FQNEAQ, per germline (reference sequence). The CDR3 is 11 amino acids. CDR3 in DNA: TGTGCCAGCAGTATAGGACAGCGAGCTTTCTTT. Translated: CASSIGQRAFF.

In nucleotides, the CDR3 is TGTGCCAGCAGTCAAGACAGGGGGGGCAATCAGCCCCAGCATTTT. It translates to CASSQDRGGNQPQHF. The rearrangement uses TRBV6-1 and TRBJ1-5; 9 bases agree with TRBD1. There are 15 residues in the CDR3. V lost 5 bases, J lost 2 bases, and 4 bases stayed unmatched. The germline CDR1 and CDR2 sequences are MNHNS and SASEGT.

The genes are TRBV2 and TRBJ1-1; TRBD1 agrees at 8 bases. There are 14 residues in the CDR3. The V segment lost 6 bases and the J segment 7 bases; nucleotides outside the gene matches: 10. Germline V gene data show CDR1 as SNHLY and CDR2 as FYNNEI. CDR3 residues: CASRLQGAQSEAFF. DNA for the CDR3: TGTGCCAGCAGACTCCAGGGGGCGCAGAGTGAAGCTTTCTTT. The entire variable domain, with the rest obtained from reference TRBV2 and TRBJ1-1, is as follows: EPEVTQTPSHQVTQMGQEVILRCVPISNHLYFYWYRQILGQKVEFLVSFYNNEISEKSEIFDDQFSVERPDGSNFTLKIRSTKLEDSAMYFCASRLQGAQSEAFFGQGTRLTVV.

V gene TRBV2 combines with J gene TRBJ1-2; 8 positions match TRBD1. Trimming took 3 bases from V and 5 from J; bases not matched to a gene: 5. CDR1 SNHLY and CDR2 FYNNEI come from the germline V gene. The CDR3 spans 14 residues. Here the CDR3 reads CASSEDRVGYGYTF. In nucleotides, the CDR3 is TGTGCCAGCAGTGAGGACAGGGTGGGGTATGGCTACACCTTC.

J is TRBJ2-3 and V is TRBV12-1; the D call of TRBD2 is as the table states it, not checked on the DNA. TRBV12-1 is labeled a pseudogene. The CDR3 is made up of 21 amino acids. The DNA of the CDR3 is TGTGCCACCACCTCTCGGGCTTTGACAGAGGTGATGCGGGGGAGCACAGATACGCAGTATTTT. Protein product: CATTSRALTEVMRGSTDTQYF.

This clone was counted a single time. The chain has TRBV2 and TRBJ1-5; 8 bases fit TRBD1. Per the germline V gene, CDR1 is SNHLY and CDR2 is FYNNEI. Trimming removed 6 bases from V and 9 bases from J; junction bases left unmatched: 16. The CDR3 length is 16 residues. The DNA for the CDR3 is TGTGCCAGCAGCTCCCCCTCGACAGGGGCTGGCGCGCCCCAGCATTTT. Its protein is CASSSPSTGAGAPQHF.

This chain uses TRBV18 with TRBJ1-6; 10 nucleotides agree with TRBD1. CDR1 is KGHSH and CDR2 is LQKENI in the germline V gene. V shed 4 bases and J 8 bases; nucleotides not matched to a gene: 14. The CDR3 spans 18 residues. In nucleotides, the CDR3 is TGTGCCAGCTCACAGTTGGCGACAGGGGGCGCGGGAGATTCACCCCTCCACTTT. It specifies CASSQLATGGAGDSPLHF.

With respect to this clone: Distinct nucleotide sequences in the sample also encode this CDR3. This chain uses TRBV2 with TRBJ2-7, with no clear D. CDR3 size: 14 residues. Germline loops: CDR1 SNHLY, CDR2 FYNNEI. Trimming cost V 1 base and J 3 bases, with 10 bases left between them. CDR3 nucleotide sequence: TGTGCCAGCAGTGAAGGCAGAAACATCTACGAGCAGTACTTC. As protein: CASSEGRNIYEQYF.

This clone was found a few times. The same CDR3 can be traced to other DNA sequences in this sample. The V and J genes are TRBV14 and TRBJ2-3; unclear D gene. The CDR3 runs 14 residues. V lost 0 bases and J 3 bases, leaving 7 bases between the germline ends. Germline V gene lookup returns CDR1 SGHDN and CDR2 FVKESK. Here the CDR3 reads CASSQDLLTDTQYF. In nucleotides, the CDR3 is TGTGCCAGCAGCCAAGATTTACTAACAGATACGCAGTATTTT.

This chain uses TRBV7-3 with TRBJ2-3; possibly TRBD2 for D (6 bases). The CDR3 is 14 residues long. V was trimmed by 4 bases and J by 3 bases, leaving 11 bases between them. Germline V gene sequence: CDR1 SGHTA, CDR2 FQGTGA. Here the CDR3 DNA reads TGTGCCAGCAGCTCGGGGGTTTCGACAGATACGCAGTATTTT. Its protein is CASSSGVSTDTQYF.

This clone was seen more than once but under ten times. This chain joins TRBV4-1 and TRBJ1-1; no clear D gene. Per the germline V gene, CDR1 is MGHRA and CDR2 is YSYEKL. V lost 1 base, J lost 0 bases, and 12 bases lay in between. This CDR3 has 16 amino acids. CDR3 in DNA: TGCGCCAGCAGCCAAGGGCTTGGTACACTGAACACTGAAGCTTTCTTT. Translation gives CASSQGLGTLNTEAFF.

The chain combines TRBV6-1 with TRBJ2-5, with a tentative D call TRBD1 (6 bases). Per the germline V gene, CDR1 is MNHNS and CDR2 is SASEGT. This CDR3 is built from 14 residues. Between the trimmed V and J ends, which lost 3 bases and 4 bases, there was a span of 12 bases. The CDR3 nucleotides read TGTGCCAGCAGTGACAGGGGTCTTCGAGAGACCCAGTACTTC. It specifies CASSDRGLRETQYF.

The chain links TRBV29-1 to TRBJ1-1; 10 bases fit TRBD1. V was clipped by 2 bases and J by 5 bases; unmatched bases: 8. Germline V CDR1 and CDR2: SQVTM, ANQGSEA. There are 15 residues in the CDR3. The CDR3 protein is CSVEFPGQGRTEAFF. In nucleotides, the CDR3 is TGCAGCGTTGAATTCCCGGGACAGGGGAGGACTGAAGCTTTCTTT.

The V gene is TRBV2, the J gene TRBJ1-1; 7 nucleotides align to TRBD1. Unmatched junction bases numbered 6, after V lost 7 bases and J lost 4 bases. The length of the CDR3 is 13 residues. The germline V gene encodes CDR1 SNHLY and CDR2 FYNNEI. CDR3 region: CASIQQGTTEAFF. DNA of the CDR3: TGTGCCAGCATCCAACAGGGGACCACTGAAGCTTTCTTT.

The chain combines TRBV5-1 with TRBJ2-7; D unclear. Trimming took 0 bases from V and 10 from J, leaving 8 bases between them. The germline gives CDR1 SGHRS, CDR2 YFSETQ. CDR3 length equals 11 residues. The DNA for the CDR3 is TGCGCCAGCAGCTTGGACAGATCCCAGTACTTC. This encodes CASSLDRSQYF.

V and J are TRBV2 and TRBJ2-1, with TRBD2 identical over 9 bases. This CDR3 spans 15 amino acids. The V segment lost 4 bases and the J segment 4 bases; nucleotides outside the gene matches: 5. Germline CDR1 is SNHLY and CDR2 is FYNNEI. Here the CDR3 DNA reads TGTGCCAGCAGTGTAGCGGGGGCTCGTTACAATGAGCAGTTCTTC. It codes for CASSVAGARYNEQFF.